This T cell receptor beta chain was profiled in a study of T cell responses to AZD1222 COVID-19 vaccine. The germline V gene has CDR1 SGHRS and CDR2 YFSETQ. V was pared by 6 bases and J by 1 base, with 6 bases of the junction left unmatched. This CDR3 has 14 residues. Broader study findings: Just a handful of AZD1222 recipients tested seropositive at baseline.

A note on this clone: What it binds is not known.

Clones were sequenced by immunoSEQ multiplex PCR, and TCRdb holds only the in-frame ones, with some missing. The table lists about 130,000 clones, more than 85% of them singletons. The source of this sequence is an adult in good health. This chain links TRBV5-1 with TRBJ1-1; 7 bases match TRBD1. The sequenced sample was peripheral blood, obtained on day 0 of AZD1222 vaccination. CDR3 protein: CASKRQGRNTEAFF. The CDR3 nucleotides read TGCGCCAGCAAAAGACAGGGAAGGAACACTGAAGCTTTCTTT.